The clone carrying this TCR beta chain occurred a few times. With 60 Vbeta and 13 Jbeta primers, the PCR was carried out. TCRdb's copy holds only in-frame clones and misses some; the assay was immunoSEQ multiplex PCR. The table has fewer than 90,000 clones, 70% seen once; the top ten hold roughly 9.7%. This sample is part of a study of cytomegalovirus exposure and HLA in healthy donors. As for the study in general: The 95 million to 120 million unique TCR beta sequences, from 150 million to 200 million T cells, were found by an earlier analysis.

At the time of sampling, donors were nominally healthy, though unrecorded immune exposures were likely. The V gene's germline CDR1 is PRHDT and CDR2 FYEKMQ (reference sequence). V lost 0 bases and J lost 8, with 16 bases in between. The length of the CDR3 is 16 residues. This sequence was found in a woman in her 50s in good health and CMV-seropositive. The sample taken for sequencing was PBMCs. This chain joins TRBV13 and TRBJ1-4; possible D gene TRBD1, 5 bases. CDR3 sequence: CASSLGRGVGSEKLFF. CDR3 sequence (DNA): TGTGCCAGCAGCTTAGGCCGGGGGGTGGGGAGCGAAAAACTGTTTTTT.